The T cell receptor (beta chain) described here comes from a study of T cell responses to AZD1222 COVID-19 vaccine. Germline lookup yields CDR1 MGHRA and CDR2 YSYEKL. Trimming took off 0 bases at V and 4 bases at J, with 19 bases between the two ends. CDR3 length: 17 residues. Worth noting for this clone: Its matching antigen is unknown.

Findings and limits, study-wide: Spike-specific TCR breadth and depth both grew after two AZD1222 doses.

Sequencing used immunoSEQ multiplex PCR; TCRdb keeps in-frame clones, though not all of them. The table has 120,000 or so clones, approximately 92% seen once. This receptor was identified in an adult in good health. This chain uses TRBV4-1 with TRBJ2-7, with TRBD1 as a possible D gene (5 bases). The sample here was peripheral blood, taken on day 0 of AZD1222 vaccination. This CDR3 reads CASSQDESRAYGYEQYF. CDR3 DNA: TGCGCCAGCAGCCAAGATGAGAGCAGGGCGTACGGATACGAGCAGTACTTC.